Detailed here is one TCR beta chain. This sample is part of a study of T cell changes during pregnancy in multiple sclerosis. The protocol was immunoSEQ multiplex PCR, while the TCRdb copy is restricted to in-frame clones and leaves out a portion. The data contain 55,000 to 95,000 clones, 85% to 95% of them singletons. This CDR3 spans 15 amino acids. Trimming pared 8 bases from V and 2 bases from J, leaving 18 bases between. The V gene's germline CDR1 is SGHRS and CDR2 YFSETQ. The sample was peripheral blood, taken in the second trimester of pregnancy. The TCR was taken from a female donor in good health, enrolled as a control in a pregnancy study. The chain couples TRBV5-1 to TRBJ2-3; unclear D gene. CDR3 nucleotide sequence: TGCGCCAGTAAGCCACCTCTACCTTCCACAGATACGCAGTATTTT. The encoded protein is CASKPPLPSTDTQYF.